This section outlines one T cell receptor beta chain sequence together with its context. Its antigen is undetermined. The CDR3 extends over 14 amino acids. V was clipped by 6 bases and J by 4 bases, with 14 bases between them. Looked up from germline, CDR1 is MGHDK and CDR2 is SYGVNS. MiXCR, run by TCRdb on the reads, gives a single entry per CDR3 protein. Of roughly 500,000 distinct CDR3 sequences listed, around 11% are singletons. The data originate from a study of T cell repertoires in cytomegalovirus infection. Whole-study context: Public signatures in TCR beta pointed to CMV infection and matching HLA type.

Study findings and constraints: There were HLA-C-restricted CMV-specific TCR beta clonotypes dominating the ex vivo response. Carriage of CMV together with the relevant HLA was identifiable through cumulative public TCR beta family frequency.

The TCR comes from a human donor in good health (CMV status not recorded). Some clones in this sample may be carry-over from other donors' samples. This sequence joins TRBV25-1 and TRBJ2-3; possible D gene TRBD2, 7 bases. Sequences were obtained from PBMCs. The CDR3 DNA reads TGTGCCAGCAGGGAGGGGGGGGTTGCAGATACGCAGTATTTT. Translation: CASREGGVADTQYF.